The subject of this entry is one TCR beta chain. Its target antigen remains unknown. No much larger clone exists at a distance of one base, and base qualities are not known. Receptors were amplified or captured by the immunoSEQ multiplex PCR assay. Drawn from immuneACCESS, this table holds only the in-frame rearrangements with V and J called that TCRdb kept. Clones are partly lost; checked studies trace under half to an unresolved V gene and leave the rest unexplained. For this sample the table gives fewer than 700,000 clones, of which roughly 90% were detected only once. Around 0.0099% of the sample belongs to the ten largest clones. This entry comes from a study of shared T cell receptors in the human thymus (dated by TCRdb to 2020 to 2022). Broadly, across the study: The study examined how the human thymus generates shared, self-reactive T-cell receptor alpha chains.

The germline V gene (reference sequence) gives CDR1 as MNHNY and CDR2 as SVGAGI. V loses 11 bases, J loses 2 bases, and the germline ends lie 19 bases apart. Including cysteine and phenylalanine, the CDR3 has 15 amino acids. Just the 45-base CDR3 DNA is kept, in frame starting at base 1. The same data also went into a second study, on human thymus T cells. As that second study puts it: Donors were immunologically healthy infants undergoing open corrective cardiac surgery for congenital heart defects in Finland. The thymus tissue came from surgical resects taken out during corrective cardiac surgery. Both the thymic and the peripheral blood repertoires appeared to show biased V and J gene segment usage. According to the related research, thymic TCR repertoires were highly overlapping among unrelated individuals. The study used 7 to 9 infant thymus samples plus four related peripheral blood samples to characterize TCR alpha and beta repertoires. The cohort included about 6 male and two female infants, with donor ages spanning 7 to 244 days. Thymocytes were mechanically released from the tissue and were stored as pellets of roughly 9.5-34 million cells at -70 degrees C. A QIAsymphony instrument was used to extract genomic DNA from frozen cell pellets. The immunoSEQ multiplex PCR assay was used to amplify the TCRB and TCRAD loci from a standardized quantity of quality-controlled genomic DNA. The amplicons spanned the V(D)J region and were long enough to cover the CDR3 and allow V and J genes to be identified. The commercial immunoSEQ service was used to sequence amplicons on an Illumina platform. Corrections for primer bias and sequencing errors followed previously described methods, while TCRAD and TCRB definitions were based on the IMGT database. immunoSEQ Analyzer 3.0 and VDJTools were used for repertoire analysis, which covered basic statistics, V/J segment usage, diversity estimates, rarefaction and pairwise overlap. Diversity was estimated using the Chao1, ChaoE, Efron-Thisted, Shannon and inverse Simpson indices, and was also estimated on datasets down-sampled to the size of the smallest sample. Repertoire overlap was assessed by strict matching of CDR3 nucleotide sequence, V gene and J gene, and clustering was done by Jaccard-based multidimensional scaling. On average, around 810,000 unique TCRB clonotypes were obtained from thymus samples, compared with some 84,000 from blood samples.

The sequence is built from TRBV6-6 and TRBJ2-1; perhaps TRBD1 is the D gene, with 6 bases matching. Sequencing was performed on thymocytes. The receptor was derived from a boy under two years old with a congenital heart defect. Donor details come from another sample of the same person, matched by shared clones. The CDR3 reads CAGSTRWGPYNEQFF. The nucleotides read TGTGCCGGATCCACTAGGTGGGGGCCCTACAATGAGCAGTTCTTC.